This T cell receptor (beta chain) was retrieved from a study of blood T cells in healthy people across ages. Findings and limits, study-wide: Higher diversity, along with more naive CD4+ cells, distinguished long-lived donors from aged donors.

Together with a sample-barcoded 5' primer, a J-beta primer mix was included in a second PCR lasting roughly 6 to 12 cycles. MiXCR was run by TCRdb on the 5' RACE reads, yielding one entry per CDR3 protein. The sample shows about 800,000 distinct CDR3 sequences, around 25% of them seen only once. Germline V gene lookup returns CDR1 GTSNPN and CDR2 SVGIG (reference sequence). This CDR3 has 13 residues. V lost 4 bases to trimming and J lost 5 bases, with 15 bases between them. Caucasian, healthy and from Russia, the donors were aged between about 6 and 90. This clonotype was picked up a small number of times. Its antigen is as yet unknown. Separately, the same data were catalogued under a study of T cells of mothers and their children.

The chain uses TRBV30 and TRBJ2-7, with D unclear. This sequence was found in a boy younger than 18 in good health. Sequencing was performed on blood. CDR3 loop: CAWNLVRFDEQYF. DNA of the CDR3: TGTGCCTGGAATCTGGTCCGTTTCGACGAGCAGTACTTC.